The rows below give T cell receptor beta chains drawn from one sample of a study of blood T cell repertoires in COVID-19. Assay: immunoSEQ multiplex PCR; the TCRdb copy retains only in-frame clones and omits some. The sample comprises roughly 260,000 clones, approximately 90% of which are singletons, and 2% to 2.5% rests with the top ten. The material sequenced was peripheral blood. These receptors originate from a woman between 40 and 50 years old who had recovered from COVID-19. Each CDR3 is given with its conserved first and last residue. A D gene is named only where the DNA matches it firmly. Where a row states a size, it is once, few, many or the class of an expanded clone; other rows omit it.

cdr3_length	v_call	clone_size	j_call	d_call	cdr3_aa	cdr3_nt
16	TRBV30	.	TRBJ2-2	.	CAWGGVGDLNTGELFF	TGTGCCTGGGGGGGCGTAGGAGACTTAAACACCGGGGAGCTGTTTTTT
15	TRBV6-5	.	TRBJ2-7	TRBD1	CASSYSQGLSYEQYF	TGTGCCAGCAGTTACTCACAGGGGTTATCCTACGAGCAGTACTTC
13	TRBV30	once	TRBJ2-1	TRBD2	CAWSKGLAYEQFF	TGTGCCTGGAGTAAGGGACTAGCCTATGAGCAGTTCTTC
16	TRBV5-1	.	TRBJ2-5	TRBD1	CASSLAAGGNQETQYF	TGCGCCAGCAGCTTGGCGGCAGGGGGTAACCAAGAGACCCAGTACTTC
13	TRBV7-5	.	TRBJ2-7	.	CARSSVRAYEQYF	TGTGCCAGAAGCTCTGTCCGCGCCTACGAGCAGTACTTC
14	TRBV5-6	.	TRBJ1-5	.	CASSEGTVNQPQHF	TGTGCCAGCAGCGAGGGAACAGTGAATCAGCCCCAGCATTTT
16	TRBV19	.	TRBJ2-1	TRBD2	CASSIDASGRAGEQFF	TGTGCCAGTAGTATAGACGCTAGCGGGAGGGCCGGTGAGCAGTTCTTC
15	TRBV6-5	.	TRBJ2-3	TRBD2	CASSRIAGGTDTQYF	TGTGCCAGCAGTAGAATAGCGGGAGGGACAGATACGCAGTATTTT
19	TRBV28	.	TRBJ1-3	.	CASSTIPRDNRIFGNTIYF	TGTGCCAGCAGCACGATTCCCCGGGACAATCGTATTTTCGGAAACACCATATATTTT
13	TRBV12-3/TRBV12-4	.	TRBJ1-2	.	CASSLSGSYGYTF	TGTGCCAGCAGTTTGTCAGGTAGCTATGGCTACACCTTC
14	TRBV3-1/TRBV3-2	.	TRBJ1-4	TRBD1	CASSLDRGREKLFF	TGTGCCAGCAGCCTCGACAGGGGGCGTGAAAAACTGTTTTTT
15	TRBV13	.	TRBJ2-3	TRBD1	CASSRTGGFTDTQYF	TGTGCCAGCAGCCGCACAGGGGGATTCACAGATACGCAGTATTTT
19	TRBV12-5	.	TRBJ1-2	TRBD1	CASGLVRSGTGGDNYGYTF	TGTGCTAGTGGTTTGGTACGGTCCGGGACAGGGGGAGATAACTATGGCTACACCTTC
17	TRBV9	.	TRBJ2-6	.	CASSRGGPPSGANVLTF	TGTGCCAGCAGCCGAGGGGGTCCCCCCTCTGGGGCCAACGTCCTGACTTTC
16	TRBV11-2	.	TRBJ1-4	.	CASSLGRGIKDEKLFF	TGTGCCAGCAGCTTAGGCAGGGGCATAAAGGATGAAAAACTGTTTTTT
12	TRBV29-1	.	TRBJ1-6	.	CSVRQANSPLHF	TGCAGCGTTCGACAGGCGAATTCACCCCTCCACTTT
13	TRBV4-3	once	TRBJ2-7	.	CASSQVGGYEQYF	TGCGCCAGCAGCCAAGTAGGGGGCTACGAGCAGTACTTC
16	TRBV5-1	few	TRBJ1-1	TRBD1	CASSLGVGGGGTEAFF	TGCGCCAGCTCCCTCGGGGTAGGGGGCGGTGGCACTGAAGCTTTCTTT
14	TRBV7-3	.	TRBJ2-3	.	CASSLNGGTDTQYF	TGTGCCAGCAGCTTAAACGGGGGTACAGATACGCAGTATTTT
13	TRBV19	.	TRBJ2-3	.	CASKVGGTDTQYF	TGTGCCAGTAAGGTCGGAGGCACAGATACGCAGTATTTT
13	TRBV30	.	TRBJ2-3	.	CAWSRGIRDTQYF	TGTGCCTGGAGTCGGGGGATTAGGGATACGCAGTATTTT
15	TRBV6-6	.	TRBJ1-2	.	CASSYAPGHNYGYTF	TGTGCCAGCAGTTATGCGCCGGGACACAACTATGGCTACACCTTC
15	TRBV2	.	TRBJ2-6	.	CASSLQGLGANVLTF	TGTGCCAGCAGCCTACAGGGTTTGGGGGCCAACGTCCTGACTTTC
16	TRBV30	.	TRBJ2-4	.	CAWSVVAGLAKNIQYF	TGTGCCTGGAGTGTGGTTGCAGGGCTAGCCAAAAACATTCAGTACTTC